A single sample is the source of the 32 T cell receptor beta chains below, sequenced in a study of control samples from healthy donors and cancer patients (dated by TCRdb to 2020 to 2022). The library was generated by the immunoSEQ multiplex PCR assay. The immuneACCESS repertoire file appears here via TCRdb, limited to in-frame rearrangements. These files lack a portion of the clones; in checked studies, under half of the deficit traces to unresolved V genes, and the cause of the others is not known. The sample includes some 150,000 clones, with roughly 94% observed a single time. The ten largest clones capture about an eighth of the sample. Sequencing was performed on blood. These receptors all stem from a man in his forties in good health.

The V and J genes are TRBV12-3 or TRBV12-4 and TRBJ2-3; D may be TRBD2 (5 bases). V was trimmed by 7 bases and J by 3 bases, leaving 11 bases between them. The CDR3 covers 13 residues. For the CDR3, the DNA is TGTGCCAGCAAGATACTAGGGACAGATACGCAGTATTTT. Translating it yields CASKILGTDTQYF.

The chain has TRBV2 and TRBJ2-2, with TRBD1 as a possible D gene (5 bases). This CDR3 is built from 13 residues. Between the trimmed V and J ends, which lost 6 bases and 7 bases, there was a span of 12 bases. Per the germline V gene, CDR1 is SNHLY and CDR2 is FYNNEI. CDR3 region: CASSRLQDGELFF. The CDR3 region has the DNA TGTGCCAGCAGCAGATTACAGGACGGGGAGCTGTTTTTT.

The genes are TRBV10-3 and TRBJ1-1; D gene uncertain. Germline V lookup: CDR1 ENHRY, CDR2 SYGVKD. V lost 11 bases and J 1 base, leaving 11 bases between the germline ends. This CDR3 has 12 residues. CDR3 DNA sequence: TGTGCCTTAGGAGCGGAGAACACTGAAGCTTTCTTT. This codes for CALGAENTEAFF.

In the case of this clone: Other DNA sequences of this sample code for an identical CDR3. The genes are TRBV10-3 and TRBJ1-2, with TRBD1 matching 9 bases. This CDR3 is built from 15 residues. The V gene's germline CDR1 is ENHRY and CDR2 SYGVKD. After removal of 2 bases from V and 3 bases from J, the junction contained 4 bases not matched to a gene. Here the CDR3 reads CAISERGTGHYGYTF. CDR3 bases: TGTGCCATCAGTGAGAGGGGGACAGGGCACTATGGCTACACCTTC.

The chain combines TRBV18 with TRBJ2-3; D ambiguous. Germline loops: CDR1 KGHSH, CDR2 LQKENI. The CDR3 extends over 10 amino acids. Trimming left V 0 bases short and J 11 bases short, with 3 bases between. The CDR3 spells CASSPPLQYF. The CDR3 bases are TGTGCCAGCTCACCACCTTTGCAGTATTTT.

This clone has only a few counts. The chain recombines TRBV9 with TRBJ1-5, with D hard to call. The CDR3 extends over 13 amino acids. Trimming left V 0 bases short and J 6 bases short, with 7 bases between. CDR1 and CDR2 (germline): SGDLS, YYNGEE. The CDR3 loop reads CASSVEGFQPQHF. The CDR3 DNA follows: TGTGCCAGCAGCGTAGAAGGGTTTCAGCCCCAGCATTTT.

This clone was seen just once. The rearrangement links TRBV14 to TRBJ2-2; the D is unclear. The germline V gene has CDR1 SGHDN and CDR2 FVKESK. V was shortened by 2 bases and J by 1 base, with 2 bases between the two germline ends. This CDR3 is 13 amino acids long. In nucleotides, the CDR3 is TGTGCCAGCAGCCAAAAGAACACCGGGGAGCTGTTTTTT. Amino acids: CASSQKNTGELFF.

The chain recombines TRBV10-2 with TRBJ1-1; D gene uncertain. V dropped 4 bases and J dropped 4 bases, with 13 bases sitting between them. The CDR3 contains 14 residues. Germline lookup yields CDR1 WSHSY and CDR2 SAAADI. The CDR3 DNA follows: TGCGCCAGCAGTGTAGAGGTGGGAGGCACTGAAGCTTTCTTT. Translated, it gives CASSVEVGGTEAFF.

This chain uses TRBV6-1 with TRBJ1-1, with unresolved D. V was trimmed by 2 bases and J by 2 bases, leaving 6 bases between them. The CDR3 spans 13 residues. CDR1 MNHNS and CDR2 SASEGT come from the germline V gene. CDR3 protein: CASSEIANTEAFF. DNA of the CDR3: TGTGCCAGCAGTGAAATAGCTAACACTGAAGCTTTCTTT.

The CDR3 loop reads CASSIDSSGANVLTF. As DNA, the CDR3 is TGTGCCAGCAGTATTGACAGCTCTGGGGCCAACGTCCTGACTTTC. The V call is TRBV6-4, the J call TRBJ2-6, with D perhaps TRBD1 (5 bases). This CDR3 is built from 15 residues. Per germline, CDR1 MRHNA and CDR2 SNTAGT. Between the trimmed V and J ends, which lost 5 bases and 0 bases, there was a span of 8 bases.

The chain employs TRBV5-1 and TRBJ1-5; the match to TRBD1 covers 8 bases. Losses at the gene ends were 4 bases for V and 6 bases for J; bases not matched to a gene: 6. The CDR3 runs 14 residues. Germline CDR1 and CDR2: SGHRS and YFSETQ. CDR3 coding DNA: TGCGCCAGCAGCCTTGGACAGGGCCGTCAGCCCCAGCATTTT. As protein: CASSLGQGRQPQHF.

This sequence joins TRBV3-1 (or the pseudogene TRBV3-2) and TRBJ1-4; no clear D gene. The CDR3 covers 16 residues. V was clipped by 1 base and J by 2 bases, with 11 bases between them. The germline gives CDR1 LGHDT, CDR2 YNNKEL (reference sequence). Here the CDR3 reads CASSQAPPRTNEKLFF. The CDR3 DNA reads TGTGCCAGCAGCCAAGCTCCCCCCCGGACTAATGAAAAACTGTTTTTT.

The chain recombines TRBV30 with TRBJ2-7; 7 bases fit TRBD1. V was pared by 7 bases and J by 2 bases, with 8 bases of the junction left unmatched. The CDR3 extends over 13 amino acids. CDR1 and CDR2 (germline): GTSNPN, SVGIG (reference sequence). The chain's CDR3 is CALQLTGTYEQYF. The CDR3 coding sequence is TGTGCCTTACAACTGACAGGGACCTACGAGCAGTACTTC.

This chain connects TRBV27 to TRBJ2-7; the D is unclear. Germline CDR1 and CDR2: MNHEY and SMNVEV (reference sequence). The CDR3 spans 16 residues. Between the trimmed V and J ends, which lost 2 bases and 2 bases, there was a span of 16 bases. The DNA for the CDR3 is TGTGCCAGCAGTTTAAACGCTGGCCCCTTCCCCTACGAGCAGTACTTC. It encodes CASSLNAGPFPYEQYF.

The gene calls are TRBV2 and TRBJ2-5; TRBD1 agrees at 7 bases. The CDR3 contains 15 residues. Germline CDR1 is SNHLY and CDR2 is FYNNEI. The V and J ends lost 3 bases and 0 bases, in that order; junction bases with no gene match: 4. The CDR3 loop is CASSEGTENQETQYF. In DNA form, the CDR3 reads TGTGCCAGCAGTGAGGGGACAGAAAACCAAGAGACCCAGTACTTC.

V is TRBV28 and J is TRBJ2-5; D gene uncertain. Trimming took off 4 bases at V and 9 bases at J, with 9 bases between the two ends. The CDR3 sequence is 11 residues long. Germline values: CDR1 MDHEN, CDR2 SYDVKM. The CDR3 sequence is CASSSTDSQYF. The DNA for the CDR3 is TGTGCCAGCAGTTCCACAGATTCCCAGTACTTC.

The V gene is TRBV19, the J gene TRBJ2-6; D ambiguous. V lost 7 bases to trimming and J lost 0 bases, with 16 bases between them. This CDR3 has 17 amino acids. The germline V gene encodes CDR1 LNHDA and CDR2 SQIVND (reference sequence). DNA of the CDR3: TGTGCCAGTACTCCCCCAGGTATATCCTCTGGGGCCAACGTCCTGACTTTC. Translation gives CASTPPGISSGANVLTF.

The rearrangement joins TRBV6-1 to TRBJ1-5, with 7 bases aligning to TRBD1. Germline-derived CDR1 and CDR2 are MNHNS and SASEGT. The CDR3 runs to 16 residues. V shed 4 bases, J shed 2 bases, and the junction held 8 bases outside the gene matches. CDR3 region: CASSVTGVRGNQPQHF. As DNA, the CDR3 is TGTGCCAGCAGTGTTACAGGGGTACGGGGCAATCAGCCCCAGCATTTT.

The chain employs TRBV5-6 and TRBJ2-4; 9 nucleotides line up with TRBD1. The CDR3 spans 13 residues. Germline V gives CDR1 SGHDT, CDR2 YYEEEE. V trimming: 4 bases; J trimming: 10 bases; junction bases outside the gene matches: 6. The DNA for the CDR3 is TGTGCCAGCAGCAGGGACAGGGCCCAAATTCAGTACTTC. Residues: CASSRDRAQIQYF. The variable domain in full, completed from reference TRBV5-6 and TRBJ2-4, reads DAGVTQSPTHLIKTRGQQVTLRCSPKSGHDTVSWYQQALGQGPQFIFQYYEEEERQRGNFPDRFSGHQFPNYSSELNVNALLLGDSALYLCASSRDRAQIQYFGAGTRLSVL.

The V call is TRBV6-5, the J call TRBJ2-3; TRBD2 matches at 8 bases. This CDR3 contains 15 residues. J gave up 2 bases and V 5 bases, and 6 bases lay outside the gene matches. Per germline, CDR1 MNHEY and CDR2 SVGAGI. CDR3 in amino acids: CASSTGGRPTDTQYF. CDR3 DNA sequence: TGTGCCAGCAGTACGGGGGGGAGACCCACAGATACGCAGTATTTT.

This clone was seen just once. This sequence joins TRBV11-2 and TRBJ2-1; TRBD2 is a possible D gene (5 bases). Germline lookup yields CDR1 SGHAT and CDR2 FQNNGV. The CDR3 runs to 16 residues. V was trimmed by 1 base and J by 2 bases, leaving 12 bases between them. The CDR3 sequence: CASSLVRGSTYNEQFF. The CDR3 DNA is TGTGCCAGCAGCTTAGTCAGAGGGAGTACCTACAATGAGCAGTTCTTC. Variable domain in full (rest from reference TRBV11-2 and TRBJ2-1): EAGVAQSPRYKIIEKRQSVAFWCNPISGHATLYWYQQILGQGPKLLIQFQNNGVVDDSQLPKDRFSAERLKGVDSTLKIQPAKLEDSAVYLCASSLVRGSTYNEQFFGPGTRLTVL.

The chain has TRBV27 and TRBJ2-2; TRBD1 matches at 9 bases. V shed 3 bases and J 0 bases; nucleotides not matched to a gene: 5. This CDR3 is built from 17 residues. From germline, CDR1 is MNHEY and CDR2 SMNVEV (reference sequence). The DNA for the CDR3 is TGTGCCAGCAGTTTTTCCGGGACAGGGACGAACACCGGGGAGCTGTTTTTT. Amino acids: CASSFSGTGTNTGELFF.

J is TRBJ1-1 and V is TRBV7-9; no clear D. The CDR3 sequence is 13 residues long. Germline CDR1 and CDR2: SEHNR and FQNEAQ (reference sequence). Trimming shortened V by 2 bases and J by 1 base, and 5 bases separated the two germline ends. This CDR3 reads CASSLFANTEAFF. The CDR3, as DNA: TGTGCCAGCAGCTTATTTGCGAACACTGAAGCTTTCTTT.

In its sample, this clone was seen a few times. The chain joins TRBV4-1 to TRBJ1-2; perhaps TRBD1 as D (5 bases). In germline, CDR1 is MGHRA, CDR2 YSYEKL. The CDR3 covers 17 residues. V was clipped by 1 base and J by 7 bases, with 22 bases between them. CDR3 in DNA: TGCGCCAGCAGCCAAGTAACAGTCTTGGGGGGGGAGGCTGGCTACACCTTC. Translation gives CASSQVTVLGGEAGYTF.

DNA for the CDR3: TGTGCCAGTAGTATCTCCAGCGGGGGGGCGAACTATGGCTACACCTTC. It yields the protein CASSISSGGANYGYTF. The chain recombines TRBV19 with TRBJ1-2; a possible D gene is TRBD1 (6 bases). The germline V gene encodes CDR1 LNHDA and CDR2 SQIVND (reference sequence). V shed 3 bases and J shed 2 bases, with 16 bases lying between them. This CDR3 comprises 16 residues. Using reference TRBV19 and TRBJ1-2 for the parts outside the CDR3, the full variable domain is DGGITQSPKYLFRKEGQNVTLSCEQNLNHDAMYWYRQDPGQGLRLIYYSQIVNDFQKGDIAEGYSVSREKKESFPLTVTSAQKNPTAFYLCASSISSGGANYGYTFGSGTRLTVV.

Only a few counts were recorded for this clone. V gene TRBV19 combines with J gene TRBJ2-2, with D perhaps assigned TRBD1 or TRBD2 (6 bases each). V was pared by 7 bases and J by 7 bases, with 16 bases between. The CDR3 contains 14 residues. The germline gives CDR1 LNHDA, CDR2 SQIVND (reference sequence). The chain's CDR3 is CASTNLGGGGELFF. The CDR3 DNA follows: TGTGCCAGTACGAACTTGGGGGGCGGCGGGGAGCTGTTTTTT.

Here the CDR3 reads CASKQIGGNTEAFF. CDR3 nucleotides: TGTGCCAGCAAACAGATCGGGGGTAACACTGAAGCTTTCTTT. This sequence joins TRBV6-5 and TRBJ1-1, with D maybe TRBD1 (5 bases). In germline, CDR1 is MNHEY, CDR2 SVGAGI. Trimming shortened V by 7 bases and J by 2 bases, and 14 bases separated the two germline ends. CDR3 length equals 14 residues.

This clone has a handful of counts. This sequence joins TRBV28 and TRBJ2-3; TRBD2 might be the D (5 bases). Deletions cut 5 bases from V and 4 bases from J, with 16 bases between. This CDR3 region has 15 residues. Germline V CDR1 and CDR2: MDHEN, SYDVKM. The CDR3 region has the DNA TGTGCCAGCAGTCGCACTAGTATTATAGCAGATACGCAGTATTTT. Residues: CASSRTSIIADTQYF. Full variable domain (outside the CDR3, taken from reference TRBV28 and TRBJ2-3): DVKVTQSSRYLVKRTGEKVFLECVQDMDHENMFWYRQDPGLGLRLIYFSYDVKMKEKGDIPEGYSVSREKKERFSLILESASTNQTSMYLCASSRTSIIADTQYFGPGTRLTVL.

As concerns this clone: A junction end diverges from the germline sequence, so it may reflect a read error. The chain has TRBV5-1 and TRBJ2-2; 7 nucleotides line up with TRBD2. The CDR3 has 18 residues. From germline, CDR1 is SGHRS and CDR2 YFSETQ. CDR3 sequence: CAGSPGGSGDANTGELFF. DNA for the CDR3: TGCGCCGGCAGCCCGGGGGGTAGCGGAGACGCGAACACCGGGGAGCTGTTTTTT.

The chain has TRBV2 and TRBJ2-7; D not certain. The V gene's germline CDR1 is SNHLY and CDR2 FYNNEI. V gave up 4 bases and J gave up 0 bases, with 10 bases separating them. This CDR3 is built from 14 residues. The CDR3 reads CASSGAPTSYEQYF. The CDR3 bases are TGTGCCAGCAGTGGTGCCCCGACCTCCTACGAGCAGTACTTC. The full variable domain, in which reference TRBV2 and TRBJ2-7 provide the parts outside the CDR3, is EPEVTQTPSHQVTQMGQEVILRCVPISNHLYFYWYRQILGQKVEFLVSFYNNEISEKSEIFDDQFSVERPDGSNFTLKIRSTKLEDSAMYFCASSGAPTSYEQYFGPGTRLTVT.

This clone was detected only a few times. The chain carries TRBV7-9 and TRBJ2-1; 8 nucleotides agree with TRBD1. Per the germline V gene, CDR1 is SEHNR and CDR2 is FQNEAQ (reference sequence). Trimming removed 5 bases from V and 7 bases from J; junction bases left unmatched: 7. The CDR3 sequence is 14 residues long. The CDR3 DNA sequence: TGTGCCAGCAGCCTTCGGACAGGGAGGAATGAGCAGTTCTTC. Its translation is CASSLRTGRNEQFF.

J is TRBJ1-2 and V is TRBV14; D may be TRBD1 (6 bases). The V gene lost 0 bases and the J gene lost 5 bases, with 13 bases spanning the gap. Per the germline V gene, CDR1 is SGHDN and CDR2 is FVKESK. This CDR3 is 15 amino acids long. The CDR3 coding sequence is TGTGCCAGCAGCCAAGACAGGGGCAACTTATATGGCTACACCTTC. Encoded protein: CASSQDRGNLYGYTF.